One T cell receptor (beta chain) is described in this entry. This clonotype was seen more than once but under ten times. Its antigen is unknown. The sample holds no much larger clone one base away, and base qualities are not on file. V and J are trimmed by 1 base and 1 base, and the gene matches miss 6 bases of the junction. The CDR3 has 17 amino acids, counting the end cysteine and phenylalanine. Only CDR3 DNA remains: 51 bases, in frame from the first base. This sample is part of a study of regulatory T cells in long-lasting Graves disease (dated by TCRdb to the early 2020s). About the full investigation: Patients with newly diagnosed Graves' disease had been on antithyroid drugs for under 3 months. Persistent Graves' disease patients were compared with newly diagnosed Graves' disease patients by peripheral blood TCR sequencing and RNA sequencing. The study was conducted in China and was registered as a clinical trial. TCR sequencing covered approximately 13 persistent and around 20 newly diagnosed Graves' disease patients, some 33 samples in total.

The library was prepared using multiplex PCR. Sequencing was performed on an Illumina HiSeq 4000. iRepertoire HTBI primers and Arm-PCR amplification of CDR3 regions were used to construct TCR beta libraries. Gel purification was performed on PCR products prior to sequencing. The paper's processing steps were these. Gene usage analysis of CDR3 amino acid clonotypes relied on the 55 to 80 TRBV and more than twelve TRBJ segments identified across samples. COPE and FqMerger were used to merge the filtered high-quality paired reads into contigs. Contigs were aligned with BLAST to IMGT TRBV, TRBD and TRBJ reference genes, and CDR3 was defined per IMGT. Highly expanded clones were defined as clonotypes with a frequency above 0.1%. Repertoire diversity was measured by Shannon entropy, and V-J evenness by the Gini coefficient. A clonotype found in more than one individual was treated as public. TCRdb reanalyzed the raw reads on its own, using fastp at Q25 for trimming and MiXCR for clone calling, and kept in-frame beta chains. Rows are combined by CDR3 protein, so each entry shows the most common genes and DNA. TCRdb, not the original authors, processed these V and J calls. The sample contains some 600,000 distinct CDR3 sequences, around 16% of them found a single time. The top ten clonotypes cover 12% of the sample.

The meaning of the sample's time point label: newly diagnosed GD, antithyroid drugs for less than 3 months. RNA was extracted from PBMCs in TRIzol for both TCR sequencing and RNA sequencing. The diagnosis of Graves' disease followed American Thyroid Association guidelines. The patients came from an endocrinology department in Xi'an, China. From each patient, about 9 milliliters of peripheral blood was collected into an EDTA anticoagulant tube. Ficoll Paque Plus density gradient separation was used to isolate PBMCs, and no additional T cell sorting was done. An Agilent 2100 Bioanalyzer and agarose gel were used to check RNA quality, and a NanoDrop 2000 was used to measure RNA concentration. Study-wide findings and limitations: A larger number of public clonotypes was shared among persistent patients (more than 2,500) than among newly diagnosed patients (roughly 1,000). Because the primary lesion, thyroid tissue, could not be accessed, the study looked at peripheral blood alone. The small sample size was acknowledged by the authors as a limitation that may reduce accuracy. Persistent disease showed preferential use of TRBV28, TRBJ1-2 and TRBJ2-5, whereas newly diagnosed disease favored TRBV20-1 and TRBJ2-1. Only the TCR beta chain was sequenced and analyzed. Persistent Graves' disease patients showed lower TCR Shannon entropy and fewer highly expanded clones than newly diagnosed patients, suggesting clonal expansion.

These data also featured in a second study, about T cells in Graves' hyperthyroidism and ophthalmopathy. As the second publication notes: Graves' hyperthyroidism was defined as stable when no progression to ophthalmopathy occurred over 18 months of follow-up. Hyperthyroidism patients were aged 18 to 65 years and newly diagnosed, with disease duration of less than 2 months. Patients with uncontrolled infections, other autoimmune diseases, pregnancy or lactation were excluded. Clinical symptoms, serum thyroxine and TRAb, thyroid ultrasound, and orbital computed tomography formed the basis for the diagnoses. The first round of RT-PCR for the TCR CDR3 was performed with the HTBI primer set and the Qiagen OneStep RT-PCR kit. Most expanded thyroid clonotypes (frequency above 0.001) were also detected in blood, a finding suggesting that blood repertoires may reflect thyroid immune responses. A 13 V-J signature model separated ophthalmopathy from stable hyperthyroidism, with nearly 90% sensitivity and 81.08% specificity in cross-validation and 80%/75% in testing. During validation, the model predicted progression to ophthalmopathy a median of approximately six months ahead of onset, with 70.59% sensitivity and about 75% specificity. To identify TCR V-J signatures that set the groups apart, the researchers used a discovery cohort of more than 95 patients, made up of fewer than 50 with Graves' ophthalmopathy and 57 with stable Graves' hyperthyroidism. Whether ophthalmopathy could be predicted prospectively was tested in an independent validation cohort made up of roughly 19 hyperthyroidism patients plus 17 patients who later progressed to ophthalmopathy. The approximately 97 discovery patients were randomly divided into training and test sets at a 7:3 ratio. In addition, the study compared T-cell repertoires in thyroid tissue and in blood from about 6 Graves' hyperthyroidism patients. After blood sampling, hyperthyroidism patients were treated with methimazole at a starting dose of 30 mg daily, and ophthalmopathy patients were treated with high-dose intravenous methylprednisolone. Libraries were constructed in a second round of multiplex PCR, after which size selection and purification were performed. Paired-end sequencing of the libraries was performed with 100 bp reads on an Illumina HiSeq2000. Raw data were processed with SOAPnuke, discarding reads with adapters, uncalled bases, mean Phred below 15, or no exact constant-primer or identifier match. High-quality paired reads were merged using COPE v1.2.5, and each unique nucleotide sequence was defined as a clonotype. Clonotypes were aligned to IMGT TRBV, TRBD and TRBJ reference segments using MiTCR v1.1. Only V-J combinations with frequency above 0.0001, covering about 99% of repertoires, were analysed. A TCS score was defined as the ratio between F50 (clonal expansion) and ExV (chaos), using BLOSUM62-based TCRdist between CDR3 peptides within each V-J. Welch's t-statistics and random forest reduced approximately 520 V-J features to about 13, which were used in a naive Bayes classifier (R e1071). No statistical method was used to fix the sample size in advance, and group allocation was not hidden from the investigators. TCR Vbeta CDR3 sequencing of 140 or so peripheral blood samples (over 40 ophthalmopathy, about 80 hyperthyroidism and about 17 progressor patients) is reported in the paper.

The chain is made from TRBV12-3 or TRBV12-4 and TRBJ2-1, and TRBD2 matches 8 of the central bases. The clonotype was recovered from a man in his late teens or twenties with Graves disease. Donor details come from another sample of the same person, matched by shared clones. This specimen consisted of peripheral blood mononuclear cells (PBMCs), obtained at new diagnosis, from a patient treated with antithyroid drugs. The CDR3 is CASSLERAGESYNEQFF. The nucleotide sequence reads TGTGCCAGCAGTTTAGAGAGAGCGGGAGAGTCCTACAATGAGCAGTTCTTC.